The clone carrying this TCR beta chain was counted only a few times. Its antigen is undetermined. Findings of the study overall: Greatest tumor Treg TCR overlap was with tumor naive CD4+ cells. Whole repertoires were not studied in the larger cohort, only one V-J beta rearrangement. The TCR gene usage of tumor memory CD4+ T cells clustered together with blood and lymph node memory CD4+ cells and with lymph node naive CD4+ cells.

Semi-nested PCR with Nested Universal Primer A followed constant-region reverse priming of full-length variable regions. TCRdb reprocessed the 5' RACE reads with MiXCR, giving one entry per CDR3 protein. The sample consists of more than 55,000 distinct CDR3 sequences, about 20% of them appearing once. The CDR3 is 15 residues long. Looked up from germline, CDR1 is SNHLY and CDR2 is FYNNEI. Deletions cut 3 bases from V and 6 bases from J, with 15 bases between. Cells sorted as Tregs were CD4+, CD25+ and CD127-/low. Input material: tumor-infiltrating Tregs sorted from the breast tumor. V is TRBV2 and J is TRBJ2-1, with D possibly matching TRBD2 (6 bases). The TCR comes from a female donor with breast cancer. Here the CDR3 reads CASSDGREHPNEQFF. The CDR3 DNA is TGTGCCAGCAGTGACGGGAGAGAGCACCCCAATGAGCAGTTCTTC.